The clone carrying this T cell receptor beta chain was picked up a small number of times. Its target is unknown. Based on a CD8+CD4-CCR7+CD45RA+ profile, naive CD8 T cells were sorted. TCRdb re-called the PCR reads through MiXCR, storing one row per CDR3 protein. The sample includes more than 450,000 distinct CDR3 sequences, around 23% seen only once; the top ten take around 0.8%. Germline V gene sequence: CDR1 MNHEY, CDR2 SVGEGT. Trimming took off 5 bases at V and 2 bases at J, with 19 bases between the two ends. This CDR3 contains 16 residues. These data belong to a study of molecular identifiers for immune sequencing clone quantification. Study-wide points: Clones that had above 20 RNA copies took up over 99% of effector molecules but under 1% in naive cells. Should identical TCR molecules share a barcode, the sizes of highly expanded clones could be underestimated.

This clonotype originated in a human donor in good health. Some libraries in this study had Jurkat cell RNA spiked in. The genes are TRBV6-2 or TRBV6-3 and TRBJ2-7; D uncertain. The specimen was naive CD8+ T cells from blood, with Jurkat cell RNA spiked in. Stated subset: FACS-sorted CD8+CD4-CCR7+CD45RA+ naive T cells. CDR3 residues: CASSTYDGSFAYEQYF. For the CDR3, the DNA is TGTGCCAGCAGTACATACGACGGGTCCTTTGCCTACGAGCAGTACTTC.